Below, 20 T cell receptor beta chains from the same sample are listed, as sequenced in a study of cytomegalovirus exposure and HLA in healthy donors. PCR involved 60 Vbeta and 13 Jbeta primers. TCRdb's copy holds only in-frame clones and misses some; the assay was immunoSEQ multiplex PCR. This table has almost 95,000 clones, 69% appearing once. Sequences were obtained from PBMCs. These receptors all stem from a man over 45 in good health and CMV-seronegative.

This chain connects TRBV10-3 to TRBJ2-2; 11 nucleotides align to TRBD2. The CDR3 length is 16 residues. The V and J ends lost 8 bases and 7 bases, in that order; junction bases with no gene match: 12. Per the germline V gene, CDR1 is ENHRY and CDR2 is SYGVKD. The CDR3 is CAIPGTSGLYGGELFF. The CDR3 DNA follows: TGTGCCATCCCCGGGACTAGCGGCCTCTACGGCGGGGAGCTGTTTTTT.

This clone was seen a few times. V gene TRBV6-5 combines with J gene TRBJ2-6; D remains ambiguous. Germline lookup yields CDR1 MNHEY and CDR2 SVGAGI. The CDR3 is made up of 16 amino acids. Trimming removed 0 bases at V and 0 bases at J, with 6 bases between. CDR3 bases: TGTGCCAGCAGTTACTCGGTAGACTCTGGGGCCAACGTCCTGACTTTC. This translates into CASSYSVDSGANVLTF.

The V gene is TRBV6-6, the J gene TRBJ1-1, with D possibly matching TRBD1 (6 bases). CDR1 and CDR2 (germline): MNHNY, SVGAGI (reference sequence). V was clipped by 6 bases and J by 5 bases, with 13 bases between them. This CDR3 comprises 13 residues. The CDR3 spells CASRYREGTEAFF. Written as DNA, the CDR3 is TGTGCCAGCAGATACAGGGAGGGGACTGAAGCTTTCTTT.

This clone has a handful of counts. The chain employs TRBV15 and TRBJ2-7, with 9 bases identical to TRBD2. In germline, CDR1 is LNHNV, CDR2 YYDKDF (reference sequence). The junction had 17 bases not matched to a gene; V was cut back by 1 base and J by 7 bases. This CDR3 comprises 18 residues. The CDR3 DNA sequence: TGTGCCACCAGCAGAGTGGGACATTCTAGCGGGACGCCTACGGAGCAGTACGTC. Translation: CATSRVGHSSGTPTEQYV.

The J gene is TRBJ2-3, the V gene TRBV9, with D perhaps matching TRBD1 (6 bases). V lost 0 bases and J 2 bases, leaving 19 bases between the germline ends. The CDR3 length is 18 residues. Per germline, CDR1 SGDLS and CDR2 YYNGEE. The CDR3 DNA follows: TGTGCCAGCAGCGTAGAACCCCCGGGACAATATAACACAGATACGCAGTATTTT. It encodes CASSVEPPGQYNTDTQYF.

The chain combines TRBV5-6 with TRBJ2-5, with D perhaps TRBD2 (5 bases). Per germline, CDR1 SGHDT and CDR2 YYEEEE. The V end lost 3 bases, the J end lost 1 base, and 10 bases lay between the germline ends. The CDR3 has 14 residues. The CDR3 bases are TGTGCCAGCAGCTCAGAGGGAGCCCAAGAGACCCAGTACTTC. It encodes CASSSEGAQETQYF.

The V call is TRBV5-1, the J call TRBJ2-5; possible D gene TRBD1, 6 bases. The length of the CDR3 is 15 residues. Germline V gene data show CDR1 as SGHRS and CDR2 as YFSETQ. V lost 0 bases and J 2 bases, leaving 11 bases between the germline ends. The CDR3 DNA sequence: TGCGCCAGCAGCTTGGAGGGACACTTTCAAGAGACCCAGTACTTC. It yields the protein CASSLEGHFQETQYF.

The genes are TRBV7-3 and TRBJ2-1; 7 bases are shared with TRBD1. The CDR3 is 14 amino acids. Germline CDR1 and CDR2: SGHTA and FQGTGA. With V trimmed by 3 bases and J by 1 base, 0 bases remained unmatched. CDR3 bases: TGTGCCAGCAGCTTGACAGGGTCCTACAATGAGCAGTTCTTC. Translation gives CASSLTGSYNEQFF.

The J gene is TRBJ1-2, the V gene TRBV5-4; the D gene is possibly TRBD1 (5 bases). Germline V gives CDR1 SGHNT, CDR2 YYREEE (reference sequence). Trimming pared 4 bases from V and 0 bases from J, leaving 13 bases between. The CDR3 is 15 amino acids. CDR3 residues: CASSVGQFANYGYTF. The CDR3 region has the DNA TGTGCCAGCAGCGTGGGGCAGTTTGCTAACTATGGCTACACCTTC.

The rearrangement links TRBV12-5 to TRBJ1-5; 9 nucleotides line up with TRBD1. V lost 4 bases and J lost 5; bases outside the gene matches: 3. Germline V gene lookup returns CDR1 LGHNT and CDR2 FRNRAP. This CDR3 is built from 14 residues. The CDR3 bases are TGTGCTAGTGGTTGTGGACAGGGGCATCAGCCCCAGCATTTT. It encodes CASGCGQGHQPQHF.

This clone was picked up one time. J is TRBJ2-1 and V is TRBV12-5, with unresolved D. The CDR3 totals 14 residues. Per the germline V gene, CDR1 is LGHNT and CDR2 is FRNRAP. Trimming took off 0 bases at V and 8 bases at J, with 11 bases between the two ends. The CDR3 DNA reads TGTGCTAGTGGTTTGGTAACGTTACAACATGAGCAGTTCTTC. Residues: CASGLVTLQHEQFF.

The genes are TRBV27 and TRBJ2-4, with 9 nucleotides matching TRBD2. With V trimmed by 3 bases and J by 1 base, 4 bases remained unmatched. Germline V gives CDR1 MNHEY, CDR2 SMNVEV (reference sequence). The CDR3 is 16 amino acids. The CDR3 protein is CASSFSGSSAKNIQYF. In nucleotides, the CDR3 is TGTGCCAGCAGTTTTAGCGGGAGTAGCGCCAAAAACATTCAGTACTTC.

This clone was seen just once. The rearrangement uses TRBV23-1 and TRBJ2-7; 7 bases map to TRBD1. TRBV23-1 belongs to the ORF category, with a function that is uncertain. Unmatched junction bases numbered 10, after V lost 8 bases and J lost 6 bases. CDR3 size: 13 residues. DNA of the CDR3: TGCGCCAGCGGATCGGGGACAGTTGGCGAGCAGTACGTC. This codes for CASGSGTVGEQYV.

This chain connects TRBV30 to TRBJ2-3, with D possibly being TRBD2 (6 bases). Deletions cut 0 bases from V and 1 base from J, with 8 bases between. CDR1 GTSNPN and CDR2 SVGIG come from the germline V gene (reference sequence). CDR3 length: 14 residues. The CDR3 sequence is CAWSVGSGTDTQYF. The CDR3 region has the DNA TGTGCCTGGAGTGTCGGGAGCGGCACAGATACGCAGTATTTT.

The chain joins TRBV9 to TRBJ2-5, with 7 bases aligning to TRBD2. The CDR3 consists of 13 residues. With 3 bases clipped from V and 3 bases from J, the junction kept 2 bases outside the gene matches. CDR1 and CDR2 (germline): SGDLS, YYNGEE. CDR3 bases: TGTGCCAGCAGCGCAGGACTAGAAGAGACCCAGTACTTC. As protein: CASSAGLEETQYF.

The gene calls are TRBV5-1 and TRBJ2-5; 10 nucleotides line up with TRBD2. The CDR3 sequence is 17 residues long. V was clipped by 4 bases and J by 5 bases; unmatched bases: 14. Germline CDR1 reads SGHRS; CDR2 reads YFSETQ. CDR3: CASSDLAGVGQGETQYF. In nucleotides, the CDR3 is TGCGCCAGCAGCGATCTAGCGGGAGTGGGTCAGGGGGAGACCCAGTACTTC.

The rearrangement joins TRBV7-6 to TRBJ1-5, with unresolved D. CDR3 length equals 15 residues. V gave up 5 bases and J gave up 1 base, with 12 bases separating them. The V gene's germline CDR1 is SGHVS and CDR2 FNYEAQ. DNA for the CDR3: TGTGCCAGCAGCCCCGAACCGGGAAGCAATCAGCCCCAGCATTTT. Protein product: CASSPEPGSNQPQHF.

The V and J genes are TRBV15 and TRBJ2-5, with 9 bases identical to TRBD1. The germline CDR1 and CDR2 sequences are LNHNV and YYDKDF (reference sequence). Trimming removed 1 base from V and 7 bases from J; junction bases left unmatched: 13. The CDR3 length is 17 residues. The CDR3 DNA sequence: TGTGCCACCAGCAGAGGACCTCCGGACAGGGGTTCCGGGACCCAGTACTTC. Its translation is CATSRGPPDRGSGTQYF. Looking up the rest from reference TRBV15 and TRBJ2-5 gives the full variable domain: DAMVIQNPRYQVTQFGKPVTLSCSQTLNHNVMYWYQQKSSQAPKLLFHYYDKDFNNEADTPDNFQSRRPNTSFCFLDIRSPGLGDTAMYLCATSRGPPDRGSGTQYFGPGTRLLVL.

This clone was counted only a few times. J is TRBJ2-5 and V is TRBV5-6; a weak D match, TRBD1 (5 bases). The germline V gene encodes CDR1 SGHDT and CDR2 YYEEEE. The ends were cut back, 0 bases at V and 0 bases at J, with 12 bases in the middle. This CDR3 spans 16 amino acids. CDR3 protein: CASSLGAGMYQETQYF. CDR3 in DNA: TGTGCCAGCAGCTTGGGGGCAGGGATGTACCAAGAGACCCAGTACTTC.

The genes are TRBV10-3 and TRBJ2-7; a weak D match, TRBD1 (6 bases). This CDR3 contains 16 residues. Trimming shortened V by 6 bases and J by 0 bases, and 18 bases separated the two germline ends. In germline, CDR1 is ENHRY, CDR2 SYGVKD. CDR3 residues: CAIRGGGHRSSYEQYF. CDR3 coding DNA: TGTGCCATCAGGGGTGGGGGACACAGGAGCTCCTACGAGCAGTACTTC.